The clone carrying this T cell receptor (beta chain) was counted ten times or more. The data originate from a study of shared clonotypes between healthy human individuals. TCRdb keeps only in-frame clones here, not all; method: immunoSEQ multiplex PCR. The sample lists approximately 110,000 clones, around 66% occurring once. V lost 3 bases and J 6 bases, leaving 20 bases between the germline ends. Germline V gene lookup returns CDR1 MRHNA and CDR2 SNTAGT. The CDR3 is 16 residues long. The TCR sequence derives from a woman aged 25 to 39 in good health. The V gene is TRBV6-4, the J gene TRBJ1-2; D might be TRBD1 (5 bases). The sequenced sample was memory CD8+ T cells sorted from blood. The subset: CD45RO+ cells pooled with CCR7-negative TemRA cells. CDR3 sequence reads: CASSEGGSEGNDGYTF. The CDR3 DNA reads TGTGCCAGCAGTGAGGGGGGTTCCGAGGGAAATGATGGCTACACCTTC.